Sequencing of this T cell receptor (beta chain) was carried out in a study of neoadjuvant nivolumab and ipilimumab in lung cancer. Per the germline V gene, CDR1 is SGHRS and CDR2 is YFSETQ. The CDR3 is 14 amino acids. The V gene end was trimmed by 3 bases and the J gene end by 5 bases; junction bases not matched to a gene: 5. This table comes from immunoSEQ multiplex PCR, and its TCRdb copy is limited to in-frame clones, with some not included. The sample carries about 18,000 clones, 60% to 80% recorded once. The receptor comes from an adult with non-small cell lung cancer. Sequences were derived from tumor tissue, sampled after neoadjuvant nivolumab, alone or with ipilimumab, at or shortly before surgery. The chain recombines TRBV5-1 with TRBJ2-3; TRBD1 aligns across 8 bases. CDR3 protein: CASSSGTGGDTQYF. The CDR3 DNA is TGCGCCAGCAGCTCCGGGACAGGCGGAGATACGCAGTATTTT.